This T cell receptor beta chain was retrieved from a study of T cell responses to AZD1222 COVID-19 vaccine. The method was immunoSEQ multiplex PCR; TCRdb's version includes in-frame clones alone and lacks a portion of them. The table records 90,000 to 95,000 clones, around 93% of them present only once. With 5 bases clipped from V and 6 bases from J, the junction kept 9 bases outside the gene matches. The CDR3 consists of 14 residues. CDR1 is MGHDK and CDR2 is SYGVNS in the germline V gene. The receptor comes from an adult in good health. This rearrangement joins TRBV25-1 to TRBJ1-2, with TRBD1 matching 7 bases. The source material was peripheral blood, sampled on day 0 of AZD1222 vaccination. CDR3 nucleotides: TGTGCCAGCAGTCCCCCCGGAGGGGGCGATGGCTACACCTTC. This gives the protein CASSPPGGGDGYTF.